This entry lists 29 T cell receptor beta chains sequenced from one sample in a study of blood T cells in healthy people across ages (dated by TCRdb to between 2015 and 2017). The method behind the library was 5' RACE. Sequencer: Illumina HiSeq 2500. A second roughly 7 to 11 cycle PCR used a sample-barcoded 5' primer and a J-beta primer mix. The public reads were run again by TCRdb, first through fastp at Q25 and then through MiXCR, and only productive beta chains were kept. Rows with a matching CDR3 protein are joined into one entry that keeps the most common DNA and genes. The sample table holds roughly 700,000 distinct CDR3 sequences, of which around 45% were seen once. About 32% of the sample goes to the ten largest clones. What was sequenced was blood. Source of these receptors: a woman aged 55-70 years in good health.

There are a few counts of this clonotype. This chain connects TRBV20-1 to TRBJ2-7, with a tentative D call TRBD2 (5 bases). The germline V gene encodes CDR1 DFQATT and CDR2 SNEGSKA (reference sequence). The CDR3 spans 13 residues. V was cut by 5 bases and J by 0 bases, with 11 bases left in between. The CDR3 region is CSAPPRDSYEQYF. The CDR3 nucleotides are TGCAGTGCTCCTCCCCGGGACTCCTACGAGCAGTACTTC.

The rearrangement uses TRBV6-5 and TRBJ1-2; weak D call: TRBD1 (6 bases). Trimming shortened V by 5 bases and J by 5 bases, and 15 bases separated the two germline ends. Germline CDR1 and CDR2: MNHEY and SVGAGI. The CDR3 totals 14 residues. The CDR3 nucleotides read TGTGCCAGCAGTCCCGGACAGCTTTTTTATGGCTACACCTTC. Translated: CASSPGQLFYGYTF.

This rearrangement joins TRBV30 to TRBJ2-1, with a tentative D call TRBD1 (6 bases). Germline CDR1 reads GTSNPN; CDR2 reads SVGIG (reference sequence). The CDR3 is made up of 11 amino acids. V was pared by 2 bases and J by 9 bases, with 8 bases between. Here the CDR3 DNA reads TGTGCCTGGAGTAAAGGGGGTGAGCAGTTCTTC. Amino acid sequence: CAWSKGGEQFF. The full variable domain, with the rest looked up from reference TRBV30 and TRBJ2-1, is SQTIHQWPATLVQPVGSPLSLECTVEGTSNPNLYWYRQAAGRGLQLLFYSVGIGQISSEVPQNLSASRPQDRQFILSSKKLLLSDSGFYLCAWSKGGEQFFGPGTRLTVL.

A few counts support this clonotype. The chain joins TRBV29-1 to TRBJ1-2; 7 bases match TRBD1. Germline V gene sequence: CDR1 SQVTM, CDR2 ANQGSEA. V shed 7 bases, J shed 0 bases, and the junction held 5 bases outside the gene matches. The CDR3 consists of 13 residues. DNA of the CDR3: TGCAGCGCCGGGGACAGTGCTAACTATGGCTACACCTTC. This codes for CSAGDSANYGYTF.

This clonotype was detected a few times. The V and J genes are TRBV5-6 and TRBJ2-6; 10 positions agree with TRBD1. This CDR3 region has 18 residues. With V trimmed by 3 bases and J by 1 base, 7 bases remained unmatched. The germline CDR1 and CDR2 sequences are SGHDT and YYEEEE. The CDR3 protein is CASSYDGQGESGANVLTF. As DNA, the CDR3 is TGTGCCAGCAGCTACGACGGACAGGGGGAGTCTGGGGCCAACGTCCTGACTTTC.

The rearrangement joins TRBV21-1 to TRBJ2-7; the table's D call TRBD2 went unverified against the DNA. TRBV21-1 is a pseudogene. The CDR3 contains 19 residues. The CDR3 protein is CASSKKGTSGRTICYEQYF. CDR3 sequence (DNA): TGTGCCAGCAGCAAAAAGGGGACTAGCGGGAGGACAATTTGCTACGAGCAGTACTTC.

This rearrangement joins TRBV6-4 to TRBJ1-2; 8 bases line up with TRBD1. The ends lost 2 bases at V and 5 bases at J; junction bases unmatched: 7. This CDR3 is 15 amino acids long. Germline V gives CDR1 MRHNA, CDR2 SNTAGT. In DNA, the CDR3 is TGTGCCAGCAGTGACACCGACAGGGGCCCTTATGGCTACACCTTC. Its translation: CASSDTDRGPYGYTF.

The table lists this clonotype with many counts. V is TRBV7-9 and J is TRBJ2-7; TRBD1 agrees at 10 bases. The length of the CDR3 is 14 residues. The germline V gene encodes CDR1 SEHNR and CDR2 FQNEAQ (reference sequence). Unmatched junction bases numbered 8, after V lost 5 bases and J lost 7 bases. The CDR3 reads CASSDTGTGEEQYF. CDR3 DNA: TGTGCCAGCAGCGACACAGGGACAGGGGAAGAGCAGTACTTC.

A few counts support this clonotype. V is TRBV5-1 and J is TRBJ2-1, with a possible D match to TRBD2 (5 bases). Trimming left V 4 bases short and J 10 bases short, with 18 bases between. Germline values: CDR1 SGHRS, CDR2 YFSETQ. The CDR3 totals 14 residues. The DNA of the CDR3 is TGCGCCAGCAGCCTGGAGGCCCTGGGTGGAGAGCAGTTCTTC. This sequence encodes CASSLEALGGEQFF.

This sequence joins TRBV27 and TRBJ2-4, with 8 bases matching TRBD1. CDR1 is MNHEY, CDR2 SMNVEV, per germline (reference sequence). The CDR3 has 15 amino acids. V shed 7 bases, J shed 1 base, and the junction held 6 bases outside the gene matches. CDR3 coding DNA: TGTGCCAGCACCTTAAGACAGGGGGCCAAAAACATTCAGTACTTC. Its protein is CASTLRQGAKNIQYF.

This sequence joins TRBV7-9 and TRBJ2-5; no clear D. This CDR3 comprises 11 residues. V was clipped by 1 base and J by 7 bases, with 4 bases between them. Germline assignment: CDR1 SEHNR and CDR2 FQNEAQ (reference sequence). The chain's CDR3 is CASSLGWTQYF. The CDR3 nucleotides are TGTGCCAGCAGCTTAGGATGGACCCAGTACTTC.

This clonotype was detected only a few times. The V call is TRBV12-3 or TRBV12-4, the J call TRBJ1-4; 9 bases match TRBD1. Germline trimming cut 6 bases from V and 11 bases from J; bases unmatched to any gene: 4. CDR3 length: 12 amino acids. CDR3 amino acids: CASSRGTGKLFF. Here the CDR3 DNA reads TGTGCCAGCAGCAGAGGGACAGGGAAACTGTTTTTT.

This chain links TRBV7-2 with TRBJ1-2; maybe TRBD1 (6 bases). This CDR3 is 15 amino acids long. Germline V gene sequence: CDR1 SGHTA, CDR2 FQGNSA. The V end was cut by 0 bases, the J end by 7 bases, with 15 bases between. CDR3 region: CASSLAQGAGAGYTF. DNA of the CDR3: TGTGCCAGCAGCTTAGCGCAGGGTGCAGGGGCTGGCTACACCTTC.

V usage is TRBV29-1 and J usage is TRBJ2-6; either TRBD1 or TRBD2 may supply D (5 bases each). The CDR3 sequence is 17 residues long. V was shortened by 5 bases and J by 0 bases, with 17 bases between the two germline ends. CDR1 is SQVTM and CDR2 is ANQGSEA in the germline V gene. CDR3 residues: CSVRSGLGRSGANVLTF. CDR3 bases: TGCAGCGTTCGCTCAGGGTTGGGACGCTCTGGGGCCAACGTCCTGACTTTC.

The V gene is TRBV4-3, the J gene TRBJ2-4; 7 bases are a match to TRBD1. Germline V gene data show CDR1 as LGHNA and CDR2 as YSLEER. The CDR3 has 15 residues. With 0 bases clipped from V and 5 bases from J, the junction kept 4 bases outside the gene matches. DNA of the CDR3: TGCGCCAGCAGCCAAGAGGACAGGAGAGAAAACATTCAGTACTTC. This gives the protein CASSQEDRRENIQYF.

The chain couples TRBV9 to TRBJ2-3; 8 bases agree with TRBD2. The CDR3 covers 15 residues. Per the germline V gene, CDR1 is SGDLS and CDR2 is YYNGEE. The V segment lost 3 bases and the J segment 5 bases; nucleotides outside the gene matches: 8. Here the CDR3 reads CASSGSGKNIDTQYF. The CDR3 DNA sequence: TGTGCCAGCAGCGGTAGCGGGAAAAACATAGATACGCAGTATTTT.

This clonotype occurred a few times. The CDR3 reads CASRPGGNTEAFF. The DNA for the CDR3 is TGTGCCAGCAGACCGGGGGGGAACACTGAAGCTTTCTTT. The V gene is TRBV7-2, the J gene TRBJ1-1; maybe TRBD1 (5 bases). Deletions cut 6 bases from V and 1 base from J, with 9 bases between. Per the germline V gene, CDR1 is SGHTA and CDR2 is FQGNSA. The CDR3 loop spans 13 amino acids.

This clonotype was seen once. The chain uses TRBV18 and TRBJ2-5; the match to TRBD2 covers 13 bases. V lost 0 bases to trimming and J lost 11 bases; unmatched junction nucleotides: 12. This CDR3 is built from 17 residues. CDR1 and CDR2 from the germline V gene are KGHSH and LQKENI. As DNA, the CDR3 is TGTGCCAGCTCACCACCCGGACTAGCGGGAGCCGTGCGGGAGCAGTACTTC. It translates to CASSPPGLAGAVREQYF.

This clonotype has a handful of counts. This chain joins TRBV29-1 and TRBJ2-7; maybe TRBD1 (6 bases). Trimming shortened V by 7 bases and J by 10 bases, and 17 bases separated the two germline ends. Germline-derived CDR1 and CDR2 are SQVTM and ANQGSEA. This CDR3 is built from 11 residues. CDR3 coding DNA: TGCAGCGCCGAAATTAGGACAGCTCAGTACTTC. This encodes CSAEIRTAQYF.

This CDR3 reads CASSTRTGLTYEQYF. CDR3 sequence (DNA): TGTGCCAGCAGCACGAGGACAGGATTAACCTACGAGCAGTACTTC. The chain carries TRBV5-5 and TRBJ2-5, with 7 bases fitting TRBD1. The closer fit of TRBJ2-7 to the DNA end suggests the J call may be wrong. Looked up from germline, CDR1 is SGHKS and CDR2 is YYEKEE (reference sequence). CDR3 length: 15 residues.

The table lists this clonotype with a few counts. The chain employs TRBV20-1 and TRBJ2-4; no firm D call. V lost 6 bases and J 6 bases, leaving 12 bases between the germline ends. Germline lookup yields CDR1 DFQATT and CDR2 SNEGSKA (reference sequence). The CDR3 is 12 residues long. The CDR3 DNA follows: TGCAGTGCCCCTCTTCCGGGAAACATTCAGTACTTC. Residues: CSAPLPGNIQYF.

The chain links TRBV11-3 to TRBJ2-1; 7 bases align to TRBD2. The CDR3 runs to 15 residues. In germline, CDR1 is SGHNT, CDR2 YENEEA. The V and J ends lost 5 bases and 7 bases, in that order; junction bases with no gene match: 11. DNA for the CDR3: TGTGCCAGCAGCCTCGGGGGGACCCGGGGGAATGAGCAGTTCTTC. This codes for CASSLGGTRGNEQFF.

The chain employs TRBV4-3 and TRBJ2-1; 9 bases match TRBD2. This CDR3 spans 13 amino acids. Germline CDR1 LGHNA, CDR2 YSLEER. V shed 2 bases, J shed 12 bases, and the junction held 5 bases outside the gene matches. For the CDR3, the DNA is TGCGCCAGCAGCCAATTTAGCGGGGGCTGGCAGTTCTTC. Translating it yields CASSQFSGGWQFF.

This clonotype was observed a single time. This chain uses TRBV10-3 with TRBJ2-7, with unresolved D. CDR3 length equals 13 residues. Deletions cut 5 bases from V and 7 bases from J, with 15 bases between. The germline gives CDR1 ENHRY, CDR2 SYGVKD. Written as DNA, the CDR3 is TGTGCCATCAGTCCCCCCGGGTACAATGAGCAGTACTTC. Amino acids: CAISPPGYNEQYF.

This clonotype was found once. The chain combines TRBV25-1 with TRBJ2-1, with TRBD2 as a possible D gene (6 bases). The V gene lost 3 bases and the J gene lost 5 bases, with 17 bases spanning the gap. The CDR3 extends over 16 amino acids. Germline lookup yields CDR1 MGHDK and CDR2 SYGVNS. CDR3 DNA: TGTGCCAGCAGTGAGGTAGGACGCGGGGTGGACAATGAGCAGTTCTTC. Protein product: CASSEVGRGVDNEQFF.

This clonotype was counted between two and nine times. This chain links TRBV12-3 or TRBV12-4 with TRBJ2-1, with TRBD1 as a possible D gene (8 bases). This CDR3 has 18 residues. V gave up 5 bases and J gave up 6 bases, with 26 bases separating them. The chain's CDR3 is CASSGGQGRDYSVNEQFF. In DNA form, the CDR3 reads TGTGCCAGCAGTGGCGGACAGGGACGGGACTACTCAGTCAATGAGCAGTTCTTC.

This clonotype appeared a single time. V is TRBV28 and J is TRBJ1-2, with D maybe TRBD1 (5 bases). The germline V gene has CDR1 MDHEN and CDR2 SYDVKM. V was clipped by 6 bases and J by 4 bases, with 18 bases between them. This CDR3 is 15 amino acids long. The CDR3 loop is CASSGRVGAAYGYTF. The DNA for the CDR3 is TGTGCCAGCAGCGGACGCGTAGGGGCGGCCTATGGCTACACCTTC.

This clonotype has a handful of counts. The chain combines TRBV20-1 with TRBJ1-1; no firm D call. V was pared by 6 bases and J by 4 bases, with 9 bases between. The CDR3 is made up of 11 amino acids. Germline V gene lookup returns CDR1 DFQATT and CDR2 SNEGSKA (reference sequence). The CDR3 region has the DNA TGCAGTGCCCTGGGGTCCACTGAAGCTTTCTTT. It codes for CSALGSTEAFF.

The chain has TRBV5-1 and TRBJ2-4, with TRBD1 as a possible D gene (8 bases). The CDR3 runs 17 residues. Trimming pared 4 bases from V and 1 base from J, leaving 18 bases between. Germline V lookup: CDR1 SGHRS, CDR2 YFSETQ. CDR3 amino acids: CASSAGQGGLAKNIQYF. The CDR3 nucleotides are TGCGCCAGCAGCGCCGGACAGGGAGGGTTGGCCAAAAACATTCAGTACTTC.